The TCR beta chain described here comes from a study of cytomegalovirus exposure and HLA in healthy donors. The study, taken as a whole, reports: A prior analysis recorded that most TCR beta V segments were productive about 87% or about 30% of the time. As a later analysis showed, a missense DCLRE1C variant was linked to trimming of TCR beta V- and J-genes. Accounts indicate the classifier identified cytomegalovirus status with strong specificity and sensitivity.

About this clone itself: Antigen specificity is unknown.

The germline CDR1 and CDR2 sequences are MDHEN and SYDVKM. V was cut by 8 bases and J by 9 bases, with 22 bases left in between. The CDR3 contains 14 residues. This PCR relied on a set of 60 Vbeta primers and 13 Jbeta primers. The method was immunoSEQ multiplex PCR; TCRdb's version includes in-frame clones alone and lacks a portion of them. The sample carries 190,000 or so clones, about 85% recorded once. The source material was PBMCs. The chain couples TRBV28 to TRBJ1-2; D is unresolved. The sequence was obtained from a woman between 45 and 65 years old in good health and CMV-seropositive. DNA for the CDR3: TGTGCCAGCTCCCTGTCAGCCCCAACGGGGAGCTACACCTTC. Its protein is CASSLSAPTGSYTF.